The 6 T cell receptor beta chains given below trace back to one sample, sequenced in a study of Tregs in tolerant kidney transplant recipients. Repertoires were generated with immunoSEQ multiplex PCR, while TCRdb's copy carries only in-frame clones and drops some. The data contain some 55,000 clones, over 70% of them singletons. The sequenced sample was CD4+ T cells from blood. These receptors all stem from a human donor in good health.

The CDR3: CAWSAGWAQETQYF. CDR3 bases: TGTGCCTGGAGTGCGGGGTGGGCCCAAGAGACCCAGTACTTC. The rearrangement uses TRBV30 and TRBJ2-5, with a weak D call TRBD2 (5 bases). Germline CDR1 is GTSNPN and CDR2 is SVGIG (reference sequence). The CDR3 totals 14 residues. V was pared by 1 base and J by 1 base, with 10 bases between.

The CDR3: CASSQLSGQGGSPLHF. The CDR3 DNA reads TGCGCCAGCAGCCAACTTTCCGGACAGGGCGGTTCACCCCTCCACTTT. The chain couples TRBV4-3 to TRBJ1-6; 8 bases align to TRBD1. CDR3 length: 16 residues. Trimming took 2 bases from V and 9 from J; bases not matched to a gene: 9. CDR1 is LGHNA, CDR2 YSLEER, per germline.

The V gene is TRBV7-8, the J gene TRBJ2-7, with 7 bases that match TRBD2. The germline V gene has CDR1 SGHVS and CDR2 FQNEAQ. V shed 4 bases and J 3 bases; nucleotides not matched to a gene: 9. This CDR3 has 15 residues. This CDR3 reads CASSSEIAGYYEQYF. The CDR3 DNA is TGTGCCAGCAGCTCAGAGATAGCGGGTTACTACGAGCAGTACTTC.

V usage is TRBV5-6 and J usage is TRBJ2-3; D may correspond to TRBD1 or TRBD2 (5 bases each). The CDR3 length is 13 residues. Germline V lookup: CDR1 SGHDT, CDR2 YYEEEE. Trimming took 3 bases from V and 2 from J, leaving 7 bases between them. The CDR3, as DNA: TGTGCCAGCAGCTGGGGGAACACAGATACGCAGTATTTT. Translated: CASSWGNTDTQYF.

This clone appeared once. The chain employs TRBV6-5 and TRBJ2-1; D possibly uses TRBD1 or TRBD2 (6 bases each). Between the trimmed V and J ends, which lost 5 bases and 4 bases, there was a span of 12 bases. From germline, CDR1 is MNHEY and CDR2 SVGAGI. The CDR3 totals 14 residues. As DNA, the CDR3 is TGTGCCAGCAGTCGGGGGCAGCGTTACAATGAGCAGTTCTTC. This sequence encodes CASSRGQRYNEQFF.

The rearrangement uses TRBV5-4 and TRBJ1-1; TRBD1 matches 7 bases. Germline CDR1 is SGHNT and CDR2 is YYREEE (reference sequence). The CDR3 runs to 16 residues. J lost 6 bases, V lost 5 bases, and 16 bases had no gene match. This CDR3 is CASRGEGQRDFAEAFF. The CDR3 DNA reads TGTGCCAGCAGGGGTGAGGGACAGAGGGACTTCGCTGAAGCTTTCTTT.